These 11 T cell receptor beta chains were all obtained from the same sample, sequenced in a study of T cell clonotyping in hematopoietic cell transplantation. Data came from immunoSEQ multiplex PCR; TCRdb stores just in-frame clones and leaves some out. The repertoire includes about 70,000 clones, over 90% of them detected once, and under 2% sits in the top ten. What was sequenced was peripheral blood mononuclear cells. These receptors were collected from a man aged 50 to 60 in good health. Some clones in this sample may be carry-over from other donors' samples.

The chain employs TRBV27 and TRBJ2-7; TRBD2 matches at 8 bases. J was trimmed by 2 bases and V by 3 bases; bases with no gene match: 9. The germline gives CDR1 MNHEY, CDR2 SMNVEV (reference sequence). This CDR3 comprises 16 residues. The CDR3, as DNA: TGTGCCAGCAGTTTGCACTATGGGACTAGGCCCTACGAGCAGTACTTC. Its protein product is CASSLHYGTRPYEQYF.

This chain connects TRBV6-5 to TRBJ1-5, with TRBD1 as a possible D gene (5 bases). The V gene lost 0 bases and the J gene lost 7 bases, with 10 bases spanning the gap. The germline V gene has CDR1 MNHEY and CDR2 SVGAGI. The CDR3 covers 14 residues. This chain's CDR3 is CASSYSVGGQPQHF. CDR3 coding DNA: TGTGCCAGCAGTTACTCCGTCGGGGGACAGCCCCAGCATTTT.

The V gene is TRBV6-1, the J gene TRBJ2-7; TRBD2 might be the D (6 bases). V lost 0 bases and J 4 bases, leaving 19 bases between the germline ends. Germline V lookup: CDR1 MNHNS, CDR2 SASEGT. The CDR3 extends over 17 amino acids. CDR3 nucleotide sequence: TGTGCCAGCAGTGAAGCGATTCAGTTTGGAGGGGATTACGAGCAGTACTTC. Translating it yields CASSEAIQFGGDYEQYF.

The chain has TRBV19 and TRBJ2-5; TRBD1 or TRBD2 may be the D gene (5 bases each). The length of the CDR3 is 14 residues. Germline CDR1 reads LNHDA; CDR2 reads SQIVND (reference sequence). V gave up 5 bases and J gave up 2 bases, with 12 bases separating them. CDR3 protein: CASSEGSGQETQYF. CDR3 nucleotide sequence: TGTGCCAGTAGTGAGGGGTCAGGACAAGAGACCCAGTACTTC.

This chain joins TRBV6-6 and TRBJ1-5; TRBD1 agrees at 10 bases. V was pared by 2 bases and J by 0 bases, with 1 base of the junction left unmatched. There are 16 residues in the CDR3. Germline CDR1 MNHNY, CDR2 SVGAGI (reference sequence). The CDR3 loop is CASSYGTGDSNQPQHF. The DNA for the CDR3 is TGTGCCAGCAGTTACGGGACAGGGGATAGCAATCAGCCCCAGCATTTT.

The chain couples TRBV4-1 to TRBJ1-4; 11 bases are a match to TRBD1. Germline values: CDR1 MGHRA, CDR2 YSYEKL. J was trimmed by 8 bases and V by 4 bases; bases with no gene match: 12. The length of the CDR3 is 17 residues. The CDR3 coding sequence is TGCGCCAGCAGCCTCGGACAGGGGGCGTTTTTCCGCGAAAAACTGTTTTTT. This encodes CASSLGQGAFFREKLFF.

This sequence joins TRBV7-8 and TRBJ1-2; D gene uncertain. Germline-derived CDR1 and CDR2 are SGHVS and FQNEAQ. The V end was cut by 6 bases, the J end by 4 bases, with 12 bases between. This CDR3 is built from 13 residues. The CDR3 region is CASSQDHGYGYTF. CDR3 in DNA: TGTGCCAGCAGTCAGGACCACGGCTATGGCTACACCTTC.

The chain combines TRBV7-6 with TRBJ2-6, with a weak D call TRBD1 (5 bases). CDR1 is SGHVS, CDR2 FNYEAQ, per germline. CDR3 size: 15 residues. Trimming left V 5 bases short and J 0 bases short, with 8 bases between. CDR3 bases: TGTGCCAGCAGCATCAGGGACTCTGGGGCCAACGTCCTGACTTTC. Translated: CASSIRDSGANVLTF. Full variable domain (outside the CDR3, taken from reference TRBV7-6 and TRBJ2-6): GAGVSQSPRYKVTKRGQDVALRCDPISGHVSLYWYRQALGQGPEFLTYFNYEAQQDKSGLPNDRFSAERPEGSISTLTIQRTEQRDSAMYRCASSIRDSGANVLTFGAGSRLTVL.

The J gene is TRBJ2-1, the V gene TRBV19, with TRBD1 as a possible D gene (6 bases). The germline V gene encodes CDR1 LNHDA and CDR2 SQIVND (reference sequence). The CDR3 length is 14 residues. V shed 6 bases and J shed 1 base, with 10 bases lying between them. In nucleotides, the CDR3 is TGTGCCAGTAGGGGACAACCTTCCTACAATGAGCAGTTCTTC. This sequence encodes CASRGQPSYNEQFF.

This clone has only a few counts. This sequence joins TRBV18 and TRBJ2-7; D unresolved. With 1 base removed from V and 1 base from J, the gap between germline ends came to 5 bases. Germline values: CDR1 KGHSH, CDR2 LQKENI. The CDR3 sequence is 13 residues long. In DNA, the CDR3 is TGTGCCAGCTCACCACAGGGATCCTACGAGCAGTACTTC. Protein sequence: CASSPQGSYEQYF.

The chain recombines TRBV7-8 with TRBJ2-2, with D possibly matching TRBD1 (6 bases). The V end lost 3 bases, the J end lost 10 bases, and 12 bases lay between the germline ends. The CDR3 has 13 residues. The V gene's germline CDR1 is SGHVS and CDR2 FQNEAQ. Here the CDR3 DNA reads TGTGCCAGCAGCTTGATCCAGGGGCAGGAGCTGTTTTTT. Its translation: CASSLIQGQELFF. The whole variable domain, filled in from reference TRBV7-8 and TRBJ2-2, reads GAGVSQSPRYKVAKRGQDVALRCDPISGHVSLFWYQQALGQGPEFLTYFQNEAQLDKSGLPSDRFFAERPEGSVSTLKIQRTQQEDSAVYLCASSLIQGQELFFGEGSRLTVL.